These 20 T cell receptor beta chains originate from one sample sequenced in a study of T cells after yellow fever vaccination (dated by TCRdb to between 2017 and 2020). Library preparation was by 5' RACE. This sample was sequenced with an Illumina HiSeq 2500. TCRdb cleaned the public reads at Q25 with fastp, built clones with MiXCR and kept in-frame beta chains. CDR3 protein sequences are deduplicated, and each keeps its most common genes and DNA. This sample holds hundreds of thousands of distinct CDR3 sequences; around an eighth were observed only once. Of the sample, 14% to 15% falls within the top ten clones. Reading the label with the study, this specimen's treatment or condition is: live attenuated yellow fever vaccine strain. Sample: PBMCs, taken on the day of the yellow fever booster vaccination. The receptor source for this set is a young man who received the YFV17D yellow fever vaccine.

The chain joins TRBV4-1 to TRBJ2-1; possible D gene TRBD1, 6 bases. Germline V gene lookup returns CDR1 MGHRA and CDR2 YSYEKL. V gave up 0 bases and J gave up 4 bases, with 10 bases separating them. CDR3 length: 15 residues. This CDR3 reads CASSQERTVYNEQFF. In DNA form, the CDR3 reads TGCGCCAGCAGCCAAGAACGGACAGTATACAATGAGCAGTTCTTC.

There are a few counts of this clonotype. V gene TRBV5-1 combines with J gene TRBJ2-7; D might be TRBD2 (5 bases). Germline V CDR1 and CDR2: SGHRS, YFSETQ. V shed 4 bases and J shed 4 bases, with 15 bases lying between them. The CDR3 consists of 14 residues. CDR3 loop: CASSDTAGSYEQYF. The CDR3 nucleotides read TGCGCCAGCAGCGATACGGCGGGCTCATACGAGCAGTACTTC.

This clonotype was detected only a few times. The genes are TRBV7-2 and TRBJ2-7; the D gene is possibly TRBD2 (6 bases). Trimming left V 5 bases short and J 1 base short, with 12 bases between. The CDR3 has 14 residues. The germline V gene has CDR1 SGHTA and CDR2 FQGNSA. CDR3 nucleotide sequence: TGTGCCAGCAGCCTTGGACTACCTTCCTACGAGCAGTACTTC. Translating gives CASSLGLPSYEQYF.

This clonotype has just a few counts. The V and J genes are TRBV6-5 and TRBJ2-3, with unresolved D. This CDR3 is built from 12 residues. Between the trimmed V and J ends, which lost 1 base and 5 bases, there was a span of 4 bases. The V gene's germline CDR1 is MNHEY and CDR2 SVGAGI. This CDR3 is CASSYYGDTQYF. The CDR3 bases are TGTGCCAGCAGTTACTATGGAGATACGCAGTATTTT.

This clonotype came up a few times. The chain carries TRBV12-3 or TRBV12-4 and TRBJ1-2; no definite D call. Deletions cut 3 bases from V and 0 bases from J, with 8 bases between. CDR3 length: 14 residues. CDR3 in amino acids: CASSFRNANYGYTF. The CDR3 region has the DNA TGTGCCAGCAGTTTTCGCAATGCTAACTATGGCTACACCTTC.

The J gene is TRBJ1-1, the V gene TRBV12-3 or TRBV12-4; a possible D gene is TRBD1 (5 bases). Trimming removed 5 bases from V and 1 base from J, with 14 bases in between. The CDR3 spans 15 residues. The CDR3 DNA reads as TGTGCCAGCAGTCCGAGGTTTGGGGGGAACACTGAAGCTTTCTTT. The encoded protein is CASSPRFGGNTEAFF.

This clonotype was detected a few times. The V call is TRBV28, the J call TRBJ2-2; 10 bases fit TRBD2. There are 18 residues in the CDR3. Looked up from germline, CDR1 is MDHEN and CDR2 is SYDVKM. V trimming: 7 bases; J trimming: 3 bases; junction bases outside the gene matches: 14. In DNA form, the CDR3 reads TGTGCCAGCACCTCCGGGGGAGCGGGAGGGCCTTACACCGGGGAGCTGTTTTTT. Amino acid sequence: CASTSGGAGGPYTGELFF.

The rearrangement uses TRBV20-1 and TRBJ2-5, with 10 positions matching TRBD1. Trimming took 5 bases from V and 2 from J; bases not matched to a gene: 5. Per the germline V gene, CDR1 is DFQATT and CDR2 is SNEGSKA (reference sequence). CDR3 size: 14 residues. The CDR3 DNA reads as TGCAGTGCTCCGACAGGGGGCGTTCAAGAGACCCAGTACTTC. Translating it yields CSAPTGGVQETQYF.

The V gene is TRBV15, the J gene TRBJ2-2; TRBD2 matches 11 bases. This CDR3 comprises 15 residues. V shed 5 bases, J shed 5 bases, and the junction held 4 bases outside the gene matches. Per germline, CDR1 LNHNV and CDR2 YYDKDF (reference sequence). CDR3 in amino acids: CATSSRLAGTGELFF. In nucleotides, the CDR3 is TGTGCCACCAGCTCACGACTAGCGGGAACCGGGGAGCTGTTTTTT.

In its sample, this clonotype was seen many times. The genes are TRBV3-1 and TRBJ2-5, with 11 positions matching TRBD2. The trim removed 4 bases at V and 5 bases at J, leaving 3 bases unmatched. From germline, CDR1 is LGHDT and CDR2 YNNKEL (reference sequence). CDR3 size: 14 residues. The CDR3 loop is CASSLSGRGETQYF. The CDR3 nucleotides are TGTGCCAGCAGCCTTAGCGGGAGGGGGGAGACCCAGTACTTC.

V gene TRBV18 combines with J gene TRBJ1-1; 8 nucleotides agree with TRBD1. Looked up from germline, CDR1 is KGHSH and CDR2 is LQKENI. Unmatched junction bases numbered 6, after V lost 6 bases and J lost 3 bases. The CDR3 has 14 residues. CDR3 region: CASSHDRGDTEAFF. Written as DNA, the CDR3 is TGTGCCAGCTCGCACGACAGGGGTGACACTGAAGCTTTCTTT.

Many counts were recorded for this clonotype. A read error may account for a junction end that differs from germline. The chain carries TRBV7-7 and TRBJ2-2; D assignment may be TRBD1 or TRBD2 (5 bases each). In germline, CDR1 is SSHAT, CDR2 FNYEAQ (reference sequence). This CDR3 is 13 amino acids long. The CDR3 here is CASSNGGTGELFF. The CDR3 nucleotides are TGTGCTAGCAGCAATGGGGGCACCGGGGAGCTGTTTTTT.

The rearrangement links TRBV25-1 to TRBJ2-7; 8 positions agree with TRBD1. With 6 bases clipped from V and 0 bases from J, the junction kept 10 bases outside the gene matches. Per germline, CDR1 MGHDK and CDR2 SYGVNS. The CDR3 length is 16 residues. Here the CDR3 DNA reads TGTGCCAGCAGCCGAACCCATGGACAGGGCTCCTACGAGCAGTACTTC. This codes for CASSRTHGQGSYEQYF.

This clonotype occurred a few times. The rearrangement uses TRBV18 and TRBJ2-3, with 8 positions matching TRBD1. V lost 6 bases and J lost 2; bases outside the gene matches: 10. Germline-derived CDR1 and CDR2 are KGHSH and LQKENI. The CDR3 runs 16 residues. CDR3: CASSPSTGGITDTQYF. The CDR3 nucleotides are TGTGCCAGCTCGCCTAGTACAGGGGGAATCACAGATACGCAGTATTTT.

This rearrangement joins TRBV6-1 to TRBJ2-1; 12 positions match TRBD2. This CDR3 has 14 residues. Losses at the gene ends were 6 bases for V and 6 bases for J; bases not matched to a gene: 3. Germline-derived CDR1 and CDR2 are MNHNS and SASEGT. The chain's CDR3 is CASRTSGSVNEQFF. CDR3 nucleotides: TGTGCCAGCAGGACTAGCGGGAGTGTCAATGAGCAGTTCTTC.

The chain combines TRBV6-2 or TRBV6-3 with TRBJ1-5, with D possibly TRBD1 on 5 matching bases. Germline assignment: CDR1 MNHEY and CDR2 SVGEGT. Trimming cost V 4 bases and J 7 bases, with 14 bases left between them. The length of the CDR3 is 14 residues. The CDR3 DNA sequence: TGTGCCAGCAGTTTTGGCCAGGGAAGCCAGCCCCAGCATTTT. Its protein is CASSFGQGSQPQHF.

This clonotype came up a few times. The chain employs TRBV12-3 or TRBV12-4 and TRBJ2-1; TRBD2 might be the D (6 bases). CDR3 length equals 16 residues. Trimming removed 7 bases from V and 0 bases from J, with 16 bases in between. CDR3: CASTPGLASSYNEQFF. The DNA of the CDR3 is TGTGCCAGCACGCCGGGGCTAGCGAGCTCCTACAATGAGCAGTTCTTC.

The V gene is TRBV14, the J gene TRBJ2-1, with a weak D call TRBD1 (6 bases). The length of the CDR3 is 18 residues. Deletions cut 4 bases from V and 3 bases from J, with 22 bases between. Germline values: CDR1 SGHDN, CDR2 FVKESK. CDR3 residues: CASSPQGGDASFYNEQFF. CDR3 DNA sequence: TGTGCCAGCAGCCCACAGGGTGGGGACGCCTCCTTCTACAATGAGCAGTTCTTC.

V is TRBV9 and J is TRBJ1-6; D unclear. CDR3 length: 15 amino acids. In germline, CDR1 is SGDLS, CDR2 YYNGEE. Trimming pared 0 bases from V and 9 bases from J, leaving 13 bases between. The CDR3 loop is CASSVAIGIGSPLHF. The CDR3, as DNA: TGTGCCAGCAGCGTAGCTATAGGAATCGGTTCACCCCTCCACTTT.

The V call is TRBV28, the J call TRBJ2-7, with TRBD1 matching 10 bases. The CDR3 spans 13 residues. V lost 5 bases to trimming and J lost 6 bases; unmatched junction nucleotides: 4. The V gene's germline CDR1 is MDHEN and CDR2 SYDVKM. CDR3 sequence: CASSQTGGPEQYF. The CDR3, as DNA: TGTGCCAGCAGTCAGACAGGGGGCCCCGAGCAGTACTTC.